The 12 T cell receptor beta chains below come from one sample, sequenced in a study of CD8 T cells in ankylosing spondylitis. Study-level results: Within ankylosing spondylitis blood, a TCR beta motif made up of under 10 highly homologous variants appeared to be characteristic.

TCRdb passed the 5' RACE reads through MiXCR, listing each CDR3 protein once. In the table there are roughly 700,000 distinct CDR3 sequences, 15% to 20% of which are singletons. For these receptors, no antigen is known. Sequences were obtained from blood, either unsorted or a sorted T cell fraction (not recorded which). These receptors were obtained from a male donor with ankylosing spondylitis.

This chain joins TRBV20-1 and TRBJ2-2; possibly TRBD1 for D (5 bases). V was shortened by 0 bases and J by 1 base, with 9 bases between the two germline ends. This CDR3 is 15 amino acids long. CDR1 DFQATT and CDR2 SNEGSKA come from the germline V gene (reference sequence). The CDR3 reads CSARDRQKNTGELFF. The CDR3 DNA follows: TGCAGTGCTAGAGATAGACAGAAGAACACCGGGGAGCTGTTTTTT.

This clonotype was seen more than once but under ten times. The CDR3 region has the DNA TGTGCCAGCAGTTTAGCGACTGCCGGGACTAGCGGCGAGCAGTACTTC. Encoded protein: CASSLATAGTSGEQYF. This chain uses TRBV12-3 or TRBV12-4 with TRBJ2-7; 11 bases agree with TRBD2. The CDR3 is 16 residues long. V dropped 0 bases and J dropped 6; count of bases not matched to a gene: 7.

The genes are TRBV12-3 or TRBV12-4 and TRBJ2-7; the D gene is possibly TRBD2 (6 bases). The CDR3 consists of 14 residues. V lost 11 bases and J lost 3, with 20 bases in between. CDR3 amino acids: CASGAGFIDYEQYF. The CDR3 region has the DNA TGTGCCTCCGGCGCGGGGTTTATCGACTACGAGCAGTACTTC.

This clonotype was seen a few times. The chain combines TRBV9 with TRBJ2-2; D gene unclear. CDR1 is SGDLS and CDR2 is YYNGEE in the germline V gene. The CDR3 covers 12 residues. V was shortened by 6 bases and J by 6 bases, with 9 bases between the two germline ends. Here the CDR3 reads CASKLLSGELFF. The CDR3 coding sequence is TGTGCCAGCAAACTTTTATCCGGGGAGCTGTTTTTT.

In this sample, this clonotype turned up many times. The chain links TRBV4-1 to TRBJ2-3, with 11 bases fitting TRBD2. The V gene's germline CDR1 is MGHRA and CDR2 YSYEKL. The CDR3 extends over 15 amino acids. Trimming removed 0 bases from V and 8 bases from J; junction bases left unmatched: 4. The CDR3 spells CASSQDRTSGSTQYF. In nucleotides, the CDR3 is TGCGCCAGCAGCCAAGATCGAACTAGCGGGAGTACGCAGTATTTT.

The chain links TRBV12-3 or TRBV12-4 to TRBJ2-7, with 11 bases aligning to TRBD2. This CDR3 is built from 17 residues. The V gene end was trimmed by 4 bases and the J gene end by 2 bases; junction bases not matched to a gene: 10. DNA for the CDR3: TGTGCCAGCAGTTCCAACCCGGGACTAGCGGCCCCCTACGAGCAGTACTTC. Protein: CASSSNPGLAAPYEQYF.

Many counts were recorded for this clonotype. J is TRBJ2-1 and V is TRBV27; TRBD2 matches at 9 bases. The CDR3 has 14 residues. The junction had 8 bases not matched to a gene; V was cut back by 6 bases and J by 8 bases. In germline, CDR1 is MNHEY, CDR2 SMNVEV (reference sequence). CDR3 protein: CASSIAGVEYEQFF. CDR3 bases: TGTGCCAGCAGCATAGCGGGAGTTGAATATGAGCAGTTCTTC.

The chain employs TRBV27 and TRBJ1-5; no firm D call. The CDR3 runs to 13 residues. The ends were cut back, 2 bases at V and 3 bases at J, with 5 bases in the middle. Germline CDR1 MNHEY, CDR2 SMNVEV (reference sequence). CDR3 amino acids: CASSLGNNQPQHF. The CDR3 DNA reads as TGTGCCAGCAGTTTAGGGAACAATCAGCCCCAGCATTTT.

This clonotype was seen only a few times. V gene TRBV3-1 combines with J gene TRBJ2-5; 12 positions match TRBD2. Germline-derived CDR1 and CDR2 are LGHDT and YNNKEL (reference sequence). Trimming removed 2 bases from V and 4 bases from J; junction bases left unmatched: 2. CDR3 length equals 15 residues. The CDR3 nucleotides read TGTGCCAGCAGCCAACGACTAGCGGGAGTAGAGACCCAGTACTTC. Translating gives CASSQRLAGVETQYF.

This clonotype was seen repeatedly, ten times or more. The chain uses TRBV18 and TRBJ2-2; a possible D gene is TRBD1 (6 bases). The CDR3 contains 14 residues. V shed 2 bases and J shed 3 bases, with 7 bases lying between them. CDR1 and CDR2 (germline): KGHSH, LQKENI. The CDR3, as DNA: TGTGCCAGCTCACCATACAGGGACACCGGGGAGCTGTTTTTT. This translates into CASSPYRDTGELFF.

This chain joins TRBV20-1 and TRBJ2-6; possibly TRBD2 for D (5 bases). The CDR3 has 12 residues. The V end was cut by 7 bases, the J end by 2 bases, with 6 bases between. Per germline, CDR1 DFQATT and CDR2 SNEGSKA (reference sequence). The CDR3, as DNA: TGCAGTGGGGAGCCTGGGGCCAACGTCCTGACTTTC. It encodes CSGEPGANVLTF.

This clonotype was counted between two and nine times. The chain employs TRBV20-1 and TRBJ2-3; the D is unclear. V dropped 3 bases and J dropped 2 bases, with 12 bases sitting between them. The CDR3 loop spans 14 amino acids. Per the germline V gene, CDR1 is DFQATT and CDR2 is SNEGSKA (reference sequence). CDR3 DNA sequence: TGCAGTGCTAGGTTACTAAATTACACAGATACGCAGTATTTT. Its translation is CSARLLNYTDTQYF.